This entry features one T cell receptor beta chain sequence. Method: immunoSEQ multiplex PCR; TCRdb's copy keeps in-frame clones and lacks some. In the table there are 74,000 or so clones, approximately 85% of which are singletons. These data originate in a study of OX40 agonist ivuxolimab in advanced cancers. V was clipped by 6 bases and J by 4 bases; unmatched bases: 7. The CDR3 spans 14 residues. The V gene's germline CDR1 is MNHNY and CDR2 SVGAGI (reference sequence). The material was CD4+ or CD8+ T cells sorted from blood, obtained in a trial of the OX40 agonist ivuxolimab. The TCR originated in an adult with an advanced solid tumor such as melanoma, head and neck, liver or kidney cancer. The chain recombines TRBV6-6 with TRBJ2-5, with 8 bases that match TRBD2. The CDR3 reads CASSYGGGGETQYF. In DNA form, the CDR3 reads TGTGCCAGCAGCTACGGGGGGGGCGGAGAGACCCAGTACTTC.